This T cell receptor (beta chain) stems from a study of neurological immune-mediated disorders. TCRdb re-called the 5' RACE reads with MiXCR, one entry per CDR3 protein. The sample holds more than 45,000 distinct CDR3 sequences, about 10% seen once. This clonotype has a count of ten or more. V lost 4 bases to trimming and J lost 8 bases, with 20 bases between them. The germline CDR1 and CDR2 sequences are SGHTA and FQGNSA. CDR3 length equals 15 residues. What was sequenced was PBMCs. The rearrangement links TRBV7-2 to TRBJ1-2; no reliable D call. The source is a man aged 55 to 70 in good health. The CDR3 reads CASSSQVQAYLGYTF. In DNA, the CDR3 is TGTGCCAGCAGCTCCCAGGTCCAGGCCTACCTGGGCTACACCTTC.